This TCR beta chain was recovered during a study of response to subunit inactivated influenza vaccine. About this clonotype: Its antigen is not known.

A single record per CDR3 protein comes from TCRdb applying MiXCR to the RT-PCR reads. The data hold about 570,000 distinct CDR3 sequences, with roughly 10% observed a single time. Study conclusions and caveats: There was a suggestion from the authors that each seasonal influenza vaccination recruits few new T cells.

The CDR3 covers 15 residues. CDR1 SEHNR and CDR2 FQNEAQ come from the germline V gene (reference sequence). Between the trimmed V and J ends, which lost 2 bases and 5 bases, there was a span of 12 bases. This same sample was also taken into another study, of T cells expressing NK-cell markers. That publication notes: 5'RACE template switching built TCR beta cDNA with unique molecular identifiers. Researchers got TCR beta repertoires out of sorted CD3+CD56+NKG2C+, CD3+CD56+NKG2C- and CD3+CD56-NKG2C+ T cells.

The V and J genes are TRBV7-9 and TRBJ2-2, with D possibly TRBD2 on 6 matching bases. Specimen: PBMCs from blood, collected on the day of vaccination. The clonotype comes from a man between 45 and 60 years old who received an inactivated influenza vaccine. The CDR3 DNA reads as TGTGCCAGCAGCTTAAACCAAGGACTAACCGGGGAGCTGTTTTTT. Protein product: CASSLNQGLTGELFF.